The 14 T cell receptor beta chains below all came from one sample that was sequenced in a study of graft-versus-host responses after intestinal transplantation. Some clones are missing from TCRdb's copy, which holds only in-frame ones; the method was immunoSEQ multiplex PCR. The sample has around 110,000 clones; less than 95% are singletons. Their target antigens are unknown. The sample in question was unstimulated CD4+ T cells sorted from spleen or lymph node cells, obtained before intestinal transplant. The receptors originated from a human donor who received an intestinal transplant.

V is TRBV18 and J is TRBJ2-1, with 10 bases that match TRBD2. CDR3 length equals 15 residues. CDR1 and CDR2 from the germline V gene are KGHSH and LQKENI. V lost 3 bases to trimming and J lost 6 bases; unmatched junction nucleotides: 5. The CDR3 sequence is CASSPLAGVGNEQFF. The CDR3 DNA reads as TGTGCCAGCTCACCCCTAGCGGGAGTAGGCAATGAGCAGTTCTTC.

Worth noting for this clone: The same CDR3 arises from other DNA sequences in this sample as well. The V gene is TRBV5-6, the J gene TRBJ1-5; no firm D call. The V gene lost 3 bases and the J gene lost 3 bases, with 10 bases spanning the gap. The CDR3 contains 14 residues. The germline V gene encodes CDR1 SGHDT and CDR2 YYEEEE. CDR3 in DNA: TGTGCCAGCAGCTCATTGGCCTCCAATCAGCCCCAGCATTTT. Encoded protein: CASSSLASNQPQHF.

The J gene is TRBJ2-1, the V gene TRBV11-2; D is possibly TRBD1 (6 bases). The CDR3 is made up of 14 amino acids. Trimming left V 6 bases short and J 4 bases short, with 13 bases between. CDR1 SGHAT and CDR2 FQNNGV come from the germline V gene. CDR3 coding DNA: TGTGCCAGCAGTTCCCGACAGGCGTACAATGAGCAGTTCTTC. This sequence encodes CASSSRQAYNEQFF.

The gene calls are TRBV6-1 and TRBJ2-1, with 10 bases aligning to TRBD2. CDR1 and CDR2 from the germline V gene are MNHNS and SASEGT. This CDR3 has 19 residues. J lost 0 bases, V lost 6 bases, and 14 bases had no gene match. The CDR3 loop is CASRESTGLAFSSYNEQFF. In DNA, the CDR3 is TGTGCCAGCAGAGAATCGACGGGACTAGCGTTCAGCTCCTACAATGAGCAGTTCTTC.

The chain employs TRBV10-2 and TRBJ2-7, with 11 bases fitting TRBD2. Germline CDR1 WSHSY, CDR2 SAAADI. After removal of 3 bases from V and 2 bases from J, the junction contained 6 bases not matched to a gene. The CDR3 length is 16 residues. The CDR3 nucleotides are TGCGCCAGCAGTGAAAGACTAGCGGGAATACCCTACGAGCAGTACTTC. It encodes CASSERLAGIPYEQYF.

J is TRBJ1-2 and V is TRBV6-6, with D possibly TRBD1 on 5 matching bases. CDR1 MNHNY and CDR2 SVGAGI come from the germline V gene (reference sequence). The germline V and J ends were trimmed by 2 bases and 2 bases, with 12 bases remaining between them. The CDR3 has 15 amino acids. This CDR3 reads CASSYRREENYGYTF. CDR3 DNA sequence: TGTGCCAGCAGTTACCGCAGGGAGGAGAACTATGGCTACACCTTC.

The chain combines TRBV27 with TRBJ2-1, with D perhaps TRBD1 (6 bases). There are 17 residues in the CDR3. Deletions cut 5 bases from V and 4 bases from J, with 21 bases between. Germline CDR1 MNHEY, CDR2 SMNVEV (reference sequence). CDR3 sequence reads: CASSPRGYGTHYNEQFF. DNA for the CDR3: TGTGCCAGCAGTCCCCGTGGGTACGGGACACATTACAATGAGCAGTTCTTC.

The genes are TRBV9 and TRBJ2-2; D unclear. The length of the CDR3 is 15 residues. Germline-derived CDR1 and CDR2 are SGDLS and YYNGEE. Trimming removed 2 bases at V and 4 bases at J, with 12 bases between. CDR3 nucleotides: TGTGCCAGCAGCGTCCTCTCAGAAATCACCGGGGAGCTGTTTTTT. Protein sequence: CASSVLSEITGELFF.

The V and J genes are TRBV29-1 and TRBJ2-4; D ambiguous. Between the trimmed V and J ends, which lost 7 bases and 0 bases, there was a span of 7 bases. Germline CDR1 SQVTM, CDR2 ANQGSEA. This CDR3 has 12 amino acids. Here the CDR3 reads CSAQLAKNIQYF. In nucleotides, the CDR3 is TGCAGCGCACAGCTAGCCAAAAACATTCAGTACTTC.

V is TRBV2 and J is TRBJ2-2, with D perhaps TRBD1 (7 bases). The CDR3 is 14 amino acids. Looked up from germline, CDR1 is SNHLY and CDR2 is FYNNEI. The ends were cut back, 4 bases at V and 6 bases at J, with 12 bases in the middle. Here the CDR3 reads CASSGQGGAGELFF. CDR3 nucleotide sequence: TGTGCCAGCAGTGGACAGGGCGGGGCCGGGGAGCTGTTTTTT.

The V and J genes are TRBV9 and TRBJ2-2; 8 nucleotides match TRBD2. The CDR3 extends over 16 amino acids. Germline V gene lookup returns CDR1 SGDLS and CDR2 YYNGEE. J gave up 6 bases and V 0 bases, and 7 bases lay outside the gene matches. The CDR3 bases are TGTGCCAGCAGCGTAGAAGCGGGAGTTAGAGCCGGGGAGCTGTTTTTT. Translated: CASSVEAGVRAGELFF.

Written as DNA, the CDR3 is TGTGCCTGGAGGGAGAGGGGGAATCAGCCCCAGCATTTT. Its protein product is CAWRERGNQPQHF. The chain has TRBV30 and TRBJ1-5; a possible D gene is TRBD1 (6 bases). This CDR3 is built from 13 residues. Per germline, CDR1 GTSNPN and CDR2 SVGIG (reference sequence). The V end was cut by 3 bases, the J end by 4 bases, with 10 bases between.

The chain combines TRBV11-2 with TRBJ2-7; TRBD2 matches 10 bases. Germline V CDR1 and CDR2: SGHAT, FQNNGV. Losses at the gene ends were 8 bases for V and 6 bases for J; bases not matched to a gene: 7. The CDR3 runs 13 residues. The CDR3 loop is CASSPGLASEQYF. The CDR3 coding sequence is TGTGCCAGCTCACCGGGACTAGCGAGCGAGCAGTACTTC.

This chain uses TRBV18 with TRBJ2-5, with 7 bases matching TRBD1. CDR1 and CDR2 (germline): KGHSH, LQKENI. J gave up 2 bases and V 1 base, and 1 base lay outside the gene matches. The CDR3 extends over 14 amino acids. The DNA for the CDR3 is TGTGCCAGCTCACCACGGGACAGTCAAGAGACCCAGTACTTC. Translating gives CASSPRDSQETQYF.